This T cell receptor (beta chain) was sequenced during a study of T-cell reconstitution after alpha-beta-depleted transplantation in children. In regard to this clonotype: Its antigen remains unidentified.

Preparation of the TCRbeta library involved a method that used unique molecular identifiers. One entry per CDR3 protein results from TCRdb running MiXCR on the PCR reads. The table shows about 150,000 distinct CDR3 sequences, with 11% occurring only once. CDR3 length: 15 residues. Losses at the gene ends were 7 bases for V and 2 bases for J; bases not matched to a gene: 10. The germline gives CDR1 MNHNS, CDR2 SASEGT. Notes on the study in general: Day-60 TCRbeta diversity that was high in some patients was derived from surviving recipient T cells and thymic progenitors. T-cell counts and diversity at one year following transplant were attributed mainly to newly produced T cells. Approximately two months post-transplant, alpha-beta T cells reportedly originated from several hundred expanded graft clones.

The source is a boy aged 2 to 9 with acute myeloid leukemia, due to receive a stem cell transplant. The V gene is TRBV6-1, the J gene TRBJ2-5, with 7 bases identical to TRBD1. Material: PBMCs, obtained before TCRalphabeta/CD19-depleted stem cell transplant. The DNA for the CDR3 is TGTGCCAGCAACCCCAAGAACAGGGGACAAGAGACCCAGTACTTC. This sequence encodes CASNPKNRGQETQYF.